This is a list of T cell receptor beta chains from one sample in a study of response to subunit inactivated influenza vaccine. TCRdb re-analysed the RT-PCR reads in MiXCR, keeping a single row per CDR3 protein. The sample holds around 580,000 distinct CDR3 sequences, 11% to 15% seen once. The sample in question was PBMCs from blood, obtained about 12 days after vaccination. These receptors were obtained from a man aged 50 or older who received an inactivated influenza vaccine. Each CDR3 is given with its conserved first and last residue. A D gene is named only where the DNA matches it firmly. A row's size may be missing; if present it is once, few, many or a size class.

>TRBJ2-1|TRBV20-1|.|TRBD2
CSAPDPGLDNEQFF
TGCAGTGCCCCTGACCCCGGACTAGACAATGAGCAGTTCTTC
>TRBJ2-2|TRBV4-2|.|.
CASSQERNTGELFF
TGTGCCAGCAGCCAGGAGCGGAACACCGGGGAGCTGTTTTTT
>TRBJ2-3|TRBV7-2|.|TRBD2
CASSFYSRGGIYTQYF
TGTGCCAGCAGCTTTTACTCGCGGGGGGGCATATATACGCAGTATTTT
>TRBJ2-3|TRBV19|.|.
CASTRGKIKTDTQYF
TGTGCCAGTACGAGGGGGAAGATTAAAACAGATACGCAGTATTTT
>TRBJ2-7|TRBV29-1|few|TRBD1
CSVVQGVGEQYF
TGCAGCGTTGTCCAGGGGGTGGGGGAGCAGTACTTC
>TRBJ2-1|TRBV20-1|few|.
CSARGVSKSYNEQFF
TGCAGTGCTAGAGGGGTTAGCAAGTCCTACAATGAGCAGTTCTTC
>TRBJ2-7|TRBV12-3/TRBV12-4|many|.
CASSPREGVSQQYF
TGTGCCAGCAGTCCCCGGGAAGGGGTCTCCCAGCAGTACTTC
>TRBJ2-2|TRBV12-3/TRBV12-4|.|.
CASIDGNTGELFF
TGTGCCAGCATCGACGGTAACACCGGGGAGCTGTTTTTT
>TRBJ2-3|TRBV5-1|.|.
CASSYKGSSTDTQYF
TGCGCCAGCAGCTACAAGGGTAGCAGCACAGATACGCAGTATTTT
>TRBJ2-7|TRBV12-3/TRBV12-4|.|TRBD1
CASNPGTGYEQYF
TGTGCCAGCAACCCCGGGACAGGCTACGAGCAGTACTTC
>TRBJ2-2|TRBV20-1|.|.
CSATDRNTGELFF
TGCAGTGCTACGGACAGAAACACCGGGGAGCTGTTTTTT
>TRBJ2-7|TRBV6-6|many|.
CATSPRISHEQYF
TGTGCCACGTCTCCCCGGATCTCCCACGAGCAGTACTTC
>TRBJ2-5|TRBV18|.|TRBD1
CASSKTGSLGETQYF
TGTGCCAGCTCAAAGACAGGGAGTTTGGGAGAGACCCAGTACTTC
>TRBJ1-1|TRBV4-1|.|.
CASSHVGNFEAFF
TGCGCCAGCAGCCATGTGGGGAATTTTGAAGCTTTCTTT
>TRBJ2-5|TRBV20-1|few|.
CSARTGRQETQYF
TGCAGTGCTAGGACGGGTCGCCAAGAGACCCAGTACTTC
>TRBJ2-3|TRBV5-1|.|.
CASRQDSTDTQYF
TGCGCCAGCAGGCAGGATAGCACAGATACGCAGTATTTT
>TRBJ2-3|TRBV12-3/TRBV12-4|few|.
CASSFSNTQYF
TGTGCCAGCAGTTTTTCAAATACGCAGTATTTT